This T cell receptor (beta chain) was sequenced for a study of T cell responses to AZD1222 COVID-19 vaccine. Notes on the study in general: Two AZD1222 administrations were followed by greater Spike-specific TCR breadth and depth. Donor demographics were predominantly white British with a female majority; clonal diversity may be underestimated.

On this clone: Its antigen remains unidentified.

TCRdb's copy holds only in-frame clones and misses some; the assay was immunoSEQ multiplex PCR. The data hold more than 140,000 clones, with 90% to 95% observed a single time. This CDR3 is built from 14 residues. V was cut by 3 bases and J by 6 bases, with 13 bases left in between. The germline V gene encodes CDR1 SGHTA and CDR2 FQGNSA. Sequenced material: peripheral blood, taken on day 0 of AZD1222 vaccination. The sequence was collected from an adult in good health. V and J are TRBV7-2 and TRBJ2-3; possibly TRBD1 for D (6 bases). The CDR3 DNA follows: TGTGCCAGCAGCTTTGGGGGCGCAGTTGATACGCAGTATTTT. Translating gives CASSFGGAVDTQYF.